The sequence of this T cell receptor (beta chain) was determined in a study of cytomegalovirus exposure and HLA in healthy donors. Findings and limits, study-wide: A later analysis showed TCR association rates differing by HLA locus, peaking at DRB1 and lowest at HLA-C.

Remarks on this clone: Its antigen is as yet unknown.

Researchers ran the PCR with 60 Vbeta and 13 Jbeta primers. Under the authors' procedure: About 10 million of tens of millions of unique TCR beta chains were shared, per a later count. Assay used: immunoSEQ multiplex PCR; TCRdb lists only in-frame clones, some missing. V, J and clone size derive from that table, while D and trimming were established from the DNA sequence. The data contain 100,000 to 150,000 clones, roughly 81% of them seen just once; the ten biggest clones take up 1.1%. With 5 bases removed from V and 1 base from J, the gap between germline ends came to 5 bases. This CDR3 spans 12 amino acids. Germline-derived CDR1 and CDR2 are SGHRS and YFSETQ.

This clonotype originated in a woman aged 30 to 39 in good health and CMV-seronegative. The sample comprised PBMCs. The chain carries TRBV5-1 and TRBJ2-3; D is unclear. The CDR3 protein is CASSSGTDTQYF. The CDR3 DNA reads TGCGCCAGCAGTTCAGGCACAGATACGCAGTATTTT. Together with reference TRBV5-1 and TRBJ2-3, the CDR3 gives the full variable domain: KAGVTQTPRYLIKTRGQQVTLSCSPISGHRSVSWYQQTPGQGLQFLFEYFSETQRNKGNFPGRFSGRQFSNSRSEMNVSTLELGDSALYLCASSSGTDTQYFGPGTRLTVL.